This is a list of T cell receptor beta chains from one sample in a study of brain metastases from non-small cell lung cancer. Clones were read by immunoSEQ multiplex PCR, and TCRdb kept only the in-frame ones, dropping some. The repertoire includes about 3,700 clones, about 86% of them detected once, and about 3.2% sits in the top ten. Sequenced input: primary lung tumor tissue. Receptors originate from a donor over 35 with non-small cell lung cancer. The CDR3 runs from the conserved cysteine through the conserved F or W. Fields, in order: V gene, clone size, J gene, D gene, CDR3 protein, CDR3 DNA. A D gene is named only where the DNA matches it firmly. Size is stated for part of the rows, as once, few or many counts, or as a class when the clone is expanded.

>TRBV9|once|TRBJ1-5|NA
CASNGGVINQPQHF
TGTGCCAGCAATGGAGGGGTGATCAATCAGCCCCAGCATTTT
>TRBV2|NA|TRBJ2-3|TRBD2
CASSEPSGGLADTQYF
TGTGCCAGCAGTGAACCTAGCGGGGGGCTCGCGGATACGCAGTATTTT
>TRBV6-5|few|TRBJ1-3|NA
CASSRLPEAGNTIYF
TGTGCCAGCAGCCGCCTCCCAGAGGCGGGAAACACCATATATTTT
>TRBV6-5|NA|TRBJ1-5|NA
CASNRRGKGQPQHF
TGTGCCAGCAACCGACGGGGGAAAGGACAGCCCCAGCATTTT
>TRBV12-3/TRBV12-4|NA|TRBJ1-1|NA
CASSGTGGTEAFF
TGTGCCAGCAGTGGGACTGGAGGCACTGAAGCTTTCTTT
>TRBV7-9|NA|TRBJ1-3|NA
CASSPGLSGNTIYF
TGTGCCAGCAGCCCCGGACTCTCTGGAAACACCATATATTTT
>TRBV27|once|TRBJ2-3|NA
CASRVLGVPTDTQYF
TGTGCCAGCAGAGTTTTGGGGGTACCCACAGATACGCAGTATTTT
>TRBV5-4|NA|TRBJ2-5|NA
CASSLEETQYF
TGTGCCAGCAGCTTGGAGGAGACCCAGTACTTC
>TRBV7-3|NA|TRBJ2-3|NA
CASSLGVGGGTDTQYF
TGTGCCAGCAGCTTAGGCGTCGGTGGGGGCACAGATACGCAGTATTTT
>TRBV11-3|NA|TRBJ2-3|TRBD2
CASSWTSGEGTDTQYF
TGTGCCAGCAGCTGGACTAGCGGGGAGGGGACAGATACGCAGTATTTT
>TRBV15|NA|TRBJ2-3|TRBD2
CATSRLGLAVSTDTQYF
TGTGCCACCAGCAGACTGGGACTAGCGGTTAGCACAGATACGCAGTATTTT
>TRBV18|NA|TRBJ1-1|NA
CASSPLSTEAFF
TGTGCCAGCTCACCTCTATCCACTGAAGCTTTCTTT
>TRBV5-1|NA|TRBJ2-7|NA
CASSRESYYEQYF
TGCGCCAGCAGCCGGGAGTCATACTACGAGCAGTACTTC
>TRBV5-1|NA|TRBJ1-3|NA
CASTSEGARGNTIYF
TGCGCCAGCACCTCTGAAGGGGCGCGGGGAAACACCATATATTTT
>TRBV3-1/TRBV3-2|NA|TRBJ2-7|NA
CASSQTVPISLDEQYF
TGTGCCAGCAGCCAAACTGTTCCCATTTCGTTAGACGAGCAGTACTTC
>TRBV6-1|NA|TRBJ1-3|NA
CASSDLGSTIYF
TGTGCCAGCAGTGATCTAGGAAGCACCATATATTTT
>TRBV6-5|NA|TRBJ2-2|NA
CASSATRGVPGELFF
TGTGCCAGCAGCGCAACAAGAGGGGTCCCCGGGGAGCTGTTTTTT
>TRBV3-1/TRBV3-2|NA|TRBJ1-2|NA
CASSQGGGALAVGYGYTF
TGTGCCAGCAGCCAAGGGGGAGGCGCGCTGGCGGTGGGCTATGGCTACACCTTC
>TRBV5-1|once|TRBJ2-1|TRBD2
CASSPGGGGAYTEQFF
TGCGCCAGCAGCCCGGGAGGCGGGGGGGCCTATACTGAGCAGTTCTTC
>TRBV4-2|NA|TRBJ2-3|NA
CASSQVGAASTDTQYF
TGTGCCAGCAGCCAAGTTGGGGCGGCTAGCACAGATACGCAGTATTTT
>TRBV11-3|NA|TRBJ2-1|NA
CASSSRDSNYNEQFF
TGTGCCAGCAGCTCTAGGGACTCTAACTACAATGAGCAGTTCTTC
>TRBV27|NA|TRBJ1-1|TRBD1
CASRLYRGTNTEAFF
TGTGCCAGCAGATTATACAGGGGTACGAACACTGAAGCTTTCTTT
>TRBV24-1|NA|TRBJ2-5|NA
CATSDQKVGGTGTQYF
TGTGCCACCAGTGATCAAAAGGTCGGCGGCACGGGGACCCAGTACTTC
>TRBV2|NA|TRBJ2-3|NA
CASSVYGGTDTQYF
TGTGCCAGCAGTGTATACGGGGGCACAGATACGCAGTATTTT
>TRBV12-5|NA|TRBJ2-1|TRBD2
CASGRLAGGPYNEQFF
TGTGCTAGTGGACGACTAGCGGGGGGTCCCTACAATGAGCAGTTCTTC
>TRBV4-3|NA|TRBJ1-1|TRBD1
CASSQADRDSEAFF
TGCGCCAGCAGCCAAGCCGACCGGGACAGTGAAGCTTTCTTT
>TRBV5-1|NA|TRBJ1-6|NA
CASSLTRLYNSPLHF
TGCGCCAGCAGCTTAACCAGGTTGTATAATTCACCCCTCCACTTT
>TRBV6-5|NA|TRBJ1-1|NA
CASSYARDGGEAFF
TGTGCCAGCAGTTACGCACGGGACGGTGGGGAAGCTTTCTTT
>TRBV7-3|few|TRBJ1-6|NA
CASTASYNSPLHF
TGTGCCAGCACGGCCTCCTATAATTCACCCCTCCACTTT
>TRBV6-4|NA|TRBJ2-3|TRBD2
CASSDSASGGVDTQYF
TGTGCCAGCAGTGACTCCGCTAGCGGGGGGGTAGATACGCAGTATTTT
>TRBV6-1|NA|TRBJ1-5|NA
CASSDSRYQPQHF
TGTGCCAGCAGTGACAGTAGGTATCAGCCCCAGCATTTT
>TRBV2|NA|TRBJ1-5|NA
CASSGPLRQPQHF
TGTGCCAGCAGTGGCCCCCTGAGGCAGCCCCAGCATTTT
>TRBV7-2|once|TRBJ1-2|TRBD1
CANSLMRQGEGAGYTF
TGTGCCAACAGCTTGATGAGACAGGGTGAAGGGGCTGGCTACACCTTC
>TRBV6-5|NA|TRBJ1-1|NA
CASSRLGAENTEAFF
TGTGCCAGCAGTCGCCTCGGGGCGGAAAACACTGAAGCTTTCTTT
>TRBV15|NA|TRBJ1-5|NA
CATSRDSQPQHF
TGTGCCACCAGCAGAGATTCACAGCCCCAGCATTTT
>TRBV7-2|NA|TRBJ1-2|NA
CASSLRGITGNYGYTF
TGTGCCAGCAGCTTAAGGGGCATAACCGGGAACTATGGCTACACCTTC